This note documents a single T cell receptor (beta chain) sequence. Its target is not known. Germline assignment: CDR1 MNHNS and CDR2 SASEGT. The ends were cut back, 10 bases at V and 0 bases at J, with 16 bases in the middle. This CDR3 contains 14 residues. These data originate in a study of OX40 agonist ivuxolimab in advanced cancers. Study information: Every patient in dose escalation had hepatocellular carcinoma, melanoma, renal cell or head and neck cancer.

The data were produced by immunoSEQ multiplex PCR, yet TCRdb's version contains in-frame clones alone and is incomplete. This table has some 63,000 clones, almost 95% appearing once. Blood was sampled at baseline, cycle 4 day 1, and cycle 7 day 1. General study points: Some patients without response likewise showed low normalized clonal expansion. Clonal expansion by week 6 occurred in CD4+ and CD8+ blood T cells (at 0.1 to 3.0 mg/kg).

This sequence originates from an adult with an advanced solid tumor such as melanoma, head and neck, liver or kidney cancer. This chain joins TRBV6-1 and TRBJ2-7; D not resolved. This material consisted of CD4+ or CD8+ T cells sorted from blood, taken in a trial of the OX40 agonist ivuxolimab. The CDR3 DNA reads TGTGCCACCACGCTTACTGCCAGCTCCTACGAGCAGTACTTC. It codes for CATTLTASSYEQYF.